This TCR beta chain originates from a study of blood T cell repertoires in COVID-19. Study in general: Sources were T cells, B-cell-depleted T cells, or PBMCs; the material itself was cDNA or gDNA.

In the study's own analysis: Estimated nucleated cell counts came from reference gene primer amplification. Using immunoSEQ multiplex PCR, the repertoire was profiled, and TCRdb retains in-frame clones only, with some absent. V and J calls and clone size are as listed in that table; D and trimming were resolved from the DNA. The table includes a few hundred thousand clones, around 82% detected once. The CDR3 consists of 13 residues. V shed 0 bases and J shed 14 bases, with 19 bases lying between them. Germline values: CDR1 GTSNPN, CDR2 SVGIG (reference sequence). Sequencing was performed on peripheral blood. The chain employs TRBV30 and TRBJ1-2; a weak D match, TRBD1 (6 bases). This receptor was identified in a woman under 30 with acute or convalescent COVID-19. The CDR3: CAWSVADGGLRTF. The CDR3 DNA sequence: TGTGCCTGGAGTGTAGCTGACGGGGGGCTACGGACCTTC.